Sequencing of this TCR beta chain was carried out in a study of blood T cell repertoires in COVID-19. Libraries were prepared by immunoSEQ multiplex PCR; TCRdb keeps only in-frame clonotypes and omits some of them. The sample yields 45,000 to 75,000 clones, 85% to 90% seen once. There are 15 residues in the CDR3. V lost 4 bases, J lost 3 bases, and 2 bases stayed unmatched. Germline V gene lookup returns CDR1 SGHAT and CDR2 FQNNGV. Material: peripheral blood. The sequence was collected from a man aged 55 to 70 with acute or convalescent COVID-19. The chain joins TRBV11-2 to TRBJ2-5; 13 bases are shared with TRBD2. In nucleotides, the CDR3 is TGTGCCAGCAGCTCACTAGCGGGAGGGAAAGAGACCCAGTACTTC. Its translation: CASSSLAGGKETQYF.